A single sample is the source of the 2 T cell receptor beta chains below, sequenced in a study of cytomegalovirus exposure and HLA in healthy donors. TCRdb's table, derived via immunoSEQ multiplex PCR, lists solely in-frame clones and lacks some. The sample has 150,000 to 180,000 clones, 86% seen once. Sequences were obtained from PBMCs. The receptors were gathered from a human donor in good health.

This chain joins TRBV29-1 and TRBJ2-3, with TRBD2 matching 7 bases. Trimming cost V 6 bases and J 0 bases; bases outside gene matches: 9. Germline CDR1 and CDR2: SQVTM and ANQGSEA. The CDR3 is 15 amino acids. The DNA for the CDR3 is TGCAGCGTCCTAGGTGCGGGGGTTAGCACAGATACGCAGTATTTT. This translates into CSVLGAGVSTDTQYF.

This clone came up a few times. The J gene is TRBJ2-7, the V gene TRBV18, with 7 bases matching TRBD1. The length of the CDR3 is 14 residues. Germline loops: CDR1 KGHSH, CDR2 LQKENI. Germline trimming cut 6 bases from V and 0 bases from J; bases unmatched to any gene: 5. CDR3 sequence (DNA): TGTGCCAGCTCCCCGACAGGGAGCTCCTACGAGCAGTACTTC. It encodes CASSPTGSSYEQYF. The full variable domain, completed using reference TRBV18 and TRBJ2-7, is NAGVMQNPRHLVRRRGQEARLRCSPMKGHSHVYWYRQLPEEGLKFMVYLQKENIIDESGMPKERFSAEFPKEGPSILRIQQVVRGDSAAYFCASSPTGSSYEQYFGPGTRLTVT.